This T cell receptor (beta chain) was sequenced in a study of T cells after yellow fever vaccination. General study findings and limits: Highly abundant clonotypes carried over from the bulk population could end up in FACS-sorted repertoires as contaminants.

Universal primer sites and UMIs were introduced during 5'RACE template-switching synthesis of TCR cDNA. In TCRdb, the 5' RACE reads were re-called with MiXCR into one record per CDR3 protein. The sample holds 300,000 or so distinct CDR3 sequences; approximately 4.2% are singletons and the top ten take approximately 24%. The CDR3 runs 15 residues. Trimming pared 4 bases from V and 3 bases from J, leaving 15 bases between. Germline V lookup: CDR1 SQVTM, CDR2 ANQGSEA. There are many counts of this clonotype. The antigen is unknown. J is TRBJ2-2 and V is TRBV29-1; weak D call: TRBD1 (6 bases). The specimen comprised PBMCs, sampled 5 days after the yellow fever booster vaccination. The clonotype originates from a young man who received the YFV17D yellow fever vaccine. CDR3 DNA: TGCAGCGTTGTATGGGGGCAGACTCACACCGGGGAGCTGTTTTTT. The encoded protein is CSVVWGQTHTGELFF.